Listed below are T cell receptor beta chains from one sample, sequenced in a study of cytomegalovirus exposure and HLA in healthy donors. Some clones are missing from TCRdb's copy, which holds only in-frame ones; the method was immunoSEQ multiplex PCR. The table lists about 200,000 clones, about 80% of them singletons. The sample consisted of PBMCs. Receptors originate from a girl aged 5-17 years in good health and CMV-seronegative. CDR3s include the opening cysteine and the closing phenylalanine or tryptophan. The order of the fields is D gene, clone size, CDR3 length, J gene, V gene, CDR3 DNA, CDR3 protein. D genes are given only for firm matches. Clone size is given for some rows only: seen once, a few or many times, or a class if the clone is expanded.

D gene: TRBD1; clone size: -; CDR3 length: 15; J gene: TRBJ1-1; V gene: TRBV7-6; CDR3 DNA: TGTGCCAGCAGCCTAGGGACAGGGGTTAACACTGAAGCTTTCTTT; CDR3 protein: CASSLGTGVNTEAFF
D gene: -; clone size: -; CDR3 length: 14; J gene: TRBJ2-3; V gene: TRBV5-6; CDR3 DNA: TGTGCCAGCAGCACGCCCCGCGACACAGATACGCAGTATTTT; CDR3 protein: CASSTPRDTDTQYF
D gene: -; clone size: -; CDR3 length: 15; J gene: TRBJ1-2; V gene: TRBV6-6; CDR3 DNA: TGTGCCAGCAGTTACTCGCCCAGGGGTGACTATGGCTACACCTTC; CDR3 protein: CASSYSPRGDYGYTF
D gene: -; clone size: -; CDR3 length: 15; J gene: TRBJ2-3; V gene: TRBV5-1; CDR3 DNA: TGCGCCAGCAGCTTGGAGCAGGGCTTTAGAGATACGCAGTATTTT; CDR3 protein: CASSLEQGFRDTQYF
D gene: -; clone size: -; CDR3 length: 16; J gene: TRBJ1-2; V gene: TRBV13; CDR3 DNA: TGTGCCAGCAGCTTAAAGGGGCCCACCGGGGGTGGTGGCTACACCTTC; CDR3 protein: CASSLKGPTGGGGYTF
D gene: -; clone size: -; CDR3 length: 14; J gene: TRBJ1-4; V gene: TRBV25-1; CDR3 DNA: TGTGCCAGCAGTGCCTTCCAGGGCCTTGAAAAACTGTTTTTT; CDR3 protein: CASSAFQGLEKLFF
D gene: -; clone size: few; CDR3 length: 15; J gene: TRBJ2-1; V gene: TRBV28; CDR3 DNA: TGTGCCAGCAGGTGGGGGCCTAGGGAATACAATGAGCAGTTCTTC; CDR3 protein: CASRWGPREYNEQFF
D gene: -; clone size: -; CDR3 length: 16; J gene: TRBJ2-3; V gene: TRBV25-1; CDR3 DNA: TGTGCCAGCAGTCCCCTCCGCGGGACCCGCACAGATACGCAGTATTTT; CDR3 protein: CASSPLRGTRTDTQYF
D gene: -; clone size: once; CDR3 length: 13; J gene: TRBJ1-1; V gene: TRBV19; CDR3 DNA: TGTGCCAGTAAAGACAGGAGGCTCACTGAAGCTTTCTTT; CDR3 protein: CASKDRRLTEAFF
D gene: TRBD1; clone size: -; CDR3 length: 16; J gene: TRBJ2-3; V gene: TRBV28; CDR3 DNA: TGTGCCAGCAGTTCGCTACCGGGACAGACCACAGATACGCAGTATTTT; CDR3 protein: CASSSLPGQTTDTQYF
D gene: TRBD1; clone size: -; CDR3 length: 14; J gene: TRBJ1-1; V gene: TRBV7-9; CDR3 DNA: TGTGCCAGCAGCTTAACAGGGGGCAGGACTGAAGCTTTCTTT; CDR3 protein: CASSLTGGRTEAFF
D gene: -; clone size: -; CDR3 length: 15; J gene: TRBJ2-2; V gene: TRBV7-9; CDR3 DNA: TGTGCCAGCAGATCAAGGGACACTAACACCGGGGAGCTGTTTTTT; CDR3 protein: CASRSRDTNTGELFF
D gene: -; clone size: -; CDR3 length: 14; J gene: TRBJ2-2; V gene: TRBV28; CDR3 DNA: TGTGCCAGCAGACCCACCCTCGGGGGCGGGGAGCTGTTTTTT; CDR3 protein: CASRPTLGGGELFF
D gene: TRBD1; clone size: -; CDR3 length: 13; J gene: TRBJ1-2; V gene: TRBV19; CDR3 DNA: TGTGCCAGCACCAAGGGACAGTTGGATGGCTACACCTTC; CDR3 protein: CASTKGQLDGYTF
D gene: -; clone size: -; CDR3 length: 11; J gene: TRBJ2-1; V gene: TRBV29-1; CDR3 DNA: TGCAGCGCCAAGGGGAACAATGAGCAGTTCTTC; CDR3 protein: CSAKGNNEQFF
D gene: -; clone size: -; CDR3 length: 15; J gene: TRBJ1-2; V gene: TRBV28; CDR3 DNA: TGTGCCAGCAGTTCCCAGCAGGGACACCCCTATGGCTACACCTTC; CDR3 protein: CASSSQQGHPYGYTF
D gene: TRBD1; clone size: once; CDR3 length: 15; J gene: TRBJ2-5; V gene: TRBV4-1; CDR3 DNA: TGCGCCAGCAGCCAAGGAGGGACAGTACAAGAGACCCAGTACTTC; CDR3 protein: CASSQGGTVQETQYF
D gene: TRBD2; clone size: -; CDR3 length: 13; J gene: TRBJ2-7; V gene: TRBV28; CDR3 DNA: TGTGCCGGACAGACTAGCGGGGCCTACGAGCAGTACTTC; CDR3 protein: CAGQTSGAYEQYF
D gene: -; clone size: -; CDR3 length: 13; J gene: TRBJ2-7; V gene: TRBV7-9; CDR3 DNA: TGTGCCAGCAGCGACAATACCGGGGGCGAGCAGTACTTC; CDR3 protein: CASSDNTGGEQYF
D gene: -; clone size: -; CDR3 length: 15; J gene: TRBJ1-1; V gene: TRBV28; CDR3 DNA: TGTGCCAGCAGCCTCCCAGGGGCACTGTACACTGAAGCTTTCTTT; CDR3 protein: CASSLPGALYTEAFF
D gene: TRBD1; clone size: -; CDR3 length: 16; J gene: TRBJ2-5; V gene: TRBV11-2; CDR3 DNA: TGTGCCAGCAGCTTTACAGGGGCCGGTGGCCAAGAGACCCAGTACTTC; CDR3 protein: CASSFTGAGGQETQYF
D gene: TRBD1; clone size: -; CDR3 length: 11; J gene: TRBJ1-1; V gene: TRBV6-5; CDR3 DNA: TGTGCCAGCATAGGGGGCGCTGAAGCTTTCTTT; CDR3 protein: CASIGGAEAFF
D gene: TRBD1; clone size: -; CDR3 length: 15; J gene: TRBJ2-3; V gene: TRBV9; CDR3 DNA: TGTGCCAGCAGCGCGACAGGGGGCCGAGGAGATACGCAGTATTTT; CDR3 protein: CASSATGGRGDTQYF
D gene: -; clone size: -; CDR3 length: 16; J gene: TRBJ2-3; V gene: TRBV6-4; CDR3 DNA: TGTGCCAGCAGTGACTCGCGCAGGGGAGGCACAGATACGCAGTATTTT; CDR3 protein: CASSDSRRGGTDTQYF
D gene: TRBD1; clone size: -; CDR3 length: 19; J gene: TRBJ2-6; V gene: TRBV5-4; CDR3 DNA: TGTGCCAGCAGCCCGTCTCCGGGACAGGGTACTTCTGGGGCCAACGTCCTGACTTTC; CDR3 protein: CASSPSPGQGTSGANVLTF
D gene: TRBD2; clone size: -; CDR3 length: 18; J gene: TRBJ2-7; V gene: TRBV29-1; CDR3 DNA: TGCAGCGTTGAAGATCTTCGTGCGGGAGGGGCCCTTGGCTACGAGCAGTACTTC; CDR3 protein: CSVEDLRAGGALGYEQYF
D gene: TRBD1; clone size: -; CDR3 length: 13; J gene: TRBJ1-1; V gene: TRBV11-2; CDR3 DNA: TGTGCCAGCAGCCGGGACAGGGAGACTGAAGCTTTCTTT; CDR3 protein: CASSRDRETEAFF
D gene: -; clone size: -; CDR3 length: 13; J gene: TRBJ1-2; V gene: TRBV9; CDR3 DNA: TGTGCCAGCAGCTTCGGGGACACCCAAGGCTACACCTTC; CDR3 protein: CASSFGDTQGYTF
D gene: -; clone size: -; CDR3 length: 14; J gene: TRBJ2-5; V gene: TRBV27; CDR3 DNA: TGTGCCAGCAGTACTTACGGGAGTCTGGAGACCCAGTACTTC; CDR3 protein: CASSTYGSLETQYF
D gene: -; clone size: -; CDR3 length: 14; J gene: TRBJ2-4; V gene: TRBV5-1; CDR3 DNA: TGCGCCAGCAGCTTCGACAGGTTAAAAAACATTCAGTACTTC; CDR3 protein: CASSFDRLKNIQYF
D gene: -; clone size: -; CDR3 length: 15; J gene: TRBJ1-5; V gene: TRBV6-6; CDR3 DNA: TGTGCCAGCAGTTACCCACAGGGTAGCAATCAGCCCCAGCATTTT; CDR3 protein: CASSYPQGSNQPQHF
D gene: -; clone size: once; CDR3 length: 9; J gene: TRBJ2-3; V gene: TRBV27; CDR3 DNA: TGTGCCACTACAGATACGCAGTATTTT; CDR3 protein: CATTDTQYF
D gene: TRBD1; clone size: few; CDR3 length: 18; J gene: TRBJ2-6; V gene: TRBV7-9; CDR3 DNA: TGTGCCAGCAGCTCAACAGGGGGCCTCTTCTCTGGGGCCAACGTCCTGACTTTC; CDR3 protein: CASSSTGGLFSGANVLTF
D gene: TRBD1; clone size: -; CDR3 length: 15; J gene: TRBJ2-3; V gene: TRBV5-1; CDR3 DNA: TGCGCCAGCAGCTTCCCGGGACAGAGCACAGATACGCAGTATTTT; CDR3 protein: CASSFPGQSTDTQYF
D gene: -; clone size: -; CDR3 length: 14; J gene: TRBJ2-1; V gene: TRBV6-5; CDR3 DNA: TGTGCCAGCAGTTACTCCAGGGGCTTGCATGAGCAGTTCTTC; CDR3 protein: CASSYSRGLHEQFF
D gene: TRBD1; clone size: -; CDR3 length: 16; J gene: TRBJ2-1; V gene: TRBV27; CDR3 DNA: TGTGCCAGCAGGGCTTACCGGGACAGAGATCTCAATGAGCAGTTCTTC; CDR3 protein: CASRAYRDRDLNEQFF
D gene: -; clone size: -; CDR3 length: 14; J gene: TRBJ1-4; V gene: TRBV18; CDR3 DNA: TGTGCCAGCTCTGAGGGAACAACTAATGAAAAACTGTTTTTT; CDR3 protein: CASSEGTTNEKLFF
D gene: -; clone size: few; CDR3 length: 15; J gene: TRBJ1-5; V gene: TRBV4-2; CDR3 DNA: TGTGCCAGCAGCCAAGGACAGGATAGGAAGCAACCCCAGCATTTT; CDR3 protein: CASSQGQDRKQPQHF
D gene: -; clone size: -; CDR3 length: 16; J gene: TRBJ1-5; V gene: TRBV9; CDR3 DNA: TGTGCCAGCAGCGTTGGGGGAGGCACCCAAGATCAGCCCCAGCATTTT; CDR3 protein: CASSVGGGTQDQPQHF
D gene: TRBD1; clone size: -; CDR3 length: 17; J gene: TRBJ1-5; V gene: TRBV19; CDR3 DNA: TGTGCCAGTACCGGGACAGCCTTTTCGTATAGCAATCAGCCCCAGCATTTT; CDR3 protein: CASTGTAFSYSNQPQHF
D gene: -; clone size: -; CDR3 length: 15; J gene: TRBJ2-1; V gene: TRBV7-2; CDR3 DNA: TGTGCCAGCAGCTTAGAGGCAGGGGTTTACAATGAGCAGTTCTTC; CDR3 protein: CASSLEAGVYNEQFF
D gene: -; clone size: -; CDR3 length: 14; J gene: TRBJ1-2; V gene: TRBV19; CDR3 DNA: TGTGCGAGTAAGCCCGAGGCGGGGGACTATGGCTACACCTTC; CDR3 protein: CASKPEAGDYGYTF
D gene: -; clone size: -; CDR3 length: 12; J gene: TRBJ2-3; V gene: TRBV7-9; CDR3 DNA: TGTGCCAGCAGCTTAGTAGGGGGTACGCAGTATTTT; CDR3 protein: CASSLVGGTQYF
D gene: TRBD1; clone size: -; CDR3 length: 15; J gene: TRBJ1-1; V gene: TRBV9; CDR3 DNA: TGTGCCAGCAGCTCGCCGACAGGGAGGAACACTGAAGCTTTCTTT; CDR3 protein: CASSSPTGRNTEAFF
D gene: TRBD1; clone size: few; CDR3 length: 13; J gene: TRBJ2-7; V gene: TRBV5-8; CDR3 DNA: TGTGCCAGCTTGGACAGGGCTTCCTACGAGCAGTACTTC; CDR3 protein: CASLDRASYEQYF
D gene: -; clone size: -; CDR3 length: 15; J gene: TRBJ1-1; V gene: TRBV7-9; CDR3 DNA: TGTGCCAGCAGCTTAAGGGGCCGCACGAACACTGAAGCTTTCTTT; CDR3 protein: CASSLRGRTNTEAFF
D gene: -; clone size: once; CDR3 length: 18; J gene: TRBJ2-2; V gene: TRBV4-2; CDR3 DNA: TGTGCCAGCAGCCAAGCCCCGGGGGGCCAAAAAAACACCGGGGAGCTGTTTTTT; CDR3 protein: CASSQAPGGQKNTGELFF
D gene: TRBD1; clone size: -; CDR3 length: 17; J gene: TRBJ2-7; V gene: TRBV30; CDR3 DNA: TGTGCCTGGAGGACACTAAGTAGGGACAGGGGATCTTACGAGCAGTACTTC; CDR3 protein: CAWRTLSRDRGSYEQYF